This passage covers 25 T cell receptor beta chains from one sample sequenced in a study of blood T cell repertoires in COVID-19. The assay was immunoSEQ multiplex PCR, and TCRdb's table has in-frame clones only and misses some. Of 320,000 or so clones in the sample, 85% are singletons; the top ten hold about 1.9%. Sequencing was performed on PBMCs or T cells enriched from blood (not recorded which). Receptors originate from a woman aged 25 to 39 who had been exposed to COVID-19.

The gene calls are TRBV11-2 and TRBJ2-7; 7 positions match TRBD2. The germline V gene encodes CDR1 SGHAT and CDR2 FQNNGV. This CDR3 is built from 15 residues. V lost 5 bases to trimming and J lost 0 bases; unmatched junction nucleotides: 7. The CDR3 is CASSAYAGDSYEQYF. The CDR3 DNA follows: TGTGCCAGCAGCGCTTACGCGGGGGACTCCTACGAGCAGTACTTC.

The chain couples TRBV6-5 to TRBJ1-1; D not certain. Germline values: CDR1 MNHEY, CDR2 SVGAGI. The CDR3 length is 13 residues. Trimming shortened V by 7 bases and J by 4 bases, and 13 bases separated the two germline ends. DNA for the CDR3: TGTGCCAGCATCTCAGGTGTTGGCACTGAAGCTTTCTTT. It is translated as CASISGVGTEAFF.

The chain carries TRBV28 and TRBJ2-5; TRBD2 matches 7 bases. This CDR3 region has 14 residues. The V and J ends lost 2 bases and 4 bases, in that order; junction bases with no gene match: 4. CDR1 and CDR2 (germline): MDHEN, SYDVKM. The CDR3 nucleotides read TGTGCCAGCAGTTTACGGGGAGGGGCAGAGACCCAGTACTTC. It yields the protein CASSLRGGAETQYF.

The genes are TRBV24-1 and TRBJ1-2; maybe TRBD1 (5 bases). Deletions cut 6 bases from V and 7 bases from J, with 20 bases between. Per germline, CDR1 KGHDR and CDR2 SFDVKD. CDR3 length equals 15 residues. CDR3 amino acids: CATSFGDSPPSGYTF. In DNA form, the CDR3 reads TGTGCCACCAGTTTCGGCGACAGTCCCCCTAGTGGCTACACCTTC.

The rearrangement joins TRBV27 to TRBJ1-2; D possibly corresponds to TRBD1 (6 bases). The germline CDR1 and CDR2 sequences are MNHEY and SMNVEV (reference sequence). This CDR3 has 13 residues. V lost 4 bases and J lost 7, with 13 bases in between. This CDR3 reads CASSSIQGSGYTF. The CDR3 coding sequence is TGTGCCAGCAGTTCTATCCAGGGGTCTGGCTACACCTTC.

This clone occurred once. The DNA for the CDR3 is TGTGCCAGCAGCTCCTACAGGGGTCGGAGTGAAAAACTGTTTTTT. This sequence encodes CASSSYRGRSEKLFF. This sequence joins TRBV7-2 and TRBJ1-4; 7 bases align to TRBD1. The germline V gene has CDR1 SGHTA and CDR2 FQGNSA. J was trimmed by 7 bases and V by 4 bases; bases with no gene match: 9. The CDR3 runs to 15 residues.

The V and J genes are TRBV27 and TRBJ1-6; a possible D gene is TRBD1 (6 bases). Trimming removed 5 bases at V and 9 bases at J, with 17 bases between. Germline-derived CDR1 and CDR2 are MNHEY and SMNVEV (reference sequence). This CDR3 spans 15 amino acids. The CDR3 loop reads CASSPQGIGSSPLHF. DNA of the CDR3: TGTGCCAGCAGTCCGCAGGGGATTGGATCTTCACCCCTCCACTTT.

The chain combines TRBV6-5 with TRBJ1-2; TRBD1 might be the D (5 bases). This CDR3 region has 13 residues. With 6 bases removed from V and 5 bases from J, the gap between germline ends came to 13 bases. Germline V lookup: CDR1 MNHEY, CDR2 SVGAGI. The CDR3 region is CASSRDRIYGYTF. In DNA, the CDR3 is TGTGCCAGCAGCCGTGACAGAATTTATGGCTACACCTTC.

This CDR3 is CASSQDAGLAHTGELFF. The CDR3 DNA follows: TGCGCCAGCAGCCAAGATGCTGGCCTAGCGCACACCGGGGAGCTGTTTTTT. J is TRBJ2-2 and V is TRBV4-1; perhaps TRBD2 as D (6 bases). The V gene's germline CDR1 is MGHRA and CDR2 YSYEKL. The CDR3 spans 17 residues. The V end was cut by 0 bases, the J end by 3 bases, with 14 bases between.

V usage is TRBV27 and J usage is TRBJ1-1, with unresolved D. The CDR3 totals 14 residues. V was clipped by 4 bases and J by 4 bases, with 13 bases between them. Germline V CDR1 and CDR2: MNHEY, SMNVEV (reference sequence). The CDR3 sequence: CASSYWRDSTEAFF. CDR3 DNA: TGTGCCAGCAGTTATTGGAGGGATAGCACTGAAGCTTTCTTT.

The V and J genes are TRBV21-1 and TRBJ1-5. TRBV21-1 is designated a pseudogene. CDR3 length equals 15 residues. This chain's CDR3 is CASSKAPSGRQPQHF. The CDR3 bases are TGTGCCAGCAGCAAAGCGCCTTCGGGAAGGCAGCCCCAGCATTTT.

The chain uses TRBV19 and TRBJ2-7; perhaps TRBD2 as D (5 bases). The ends were cut back, 4 bases at V and 5 bases at J, with 15 bases in the middle. Germline assignment: CDR1 LNHDA and CDR2 SQIVND (reference sequence). CDR3 length: 14 amino acids. CDR3 DNA: TGTGCCAGTAGTAAAGGGCGGGTTGGAGACGAGCAGTACTTC. It encodes CASSKGRVGDEQYF.

The chain couples TRBV5-1 to TRBJ1-4; possibly TRBD1 for D (6 bases). The CDR3 runs 14 residues. V gave up 5 bases and J gave up 8 bases, with 16 bases separating them. Germline CDR1 and CDR2: SGHRS and YFSETQ. CDR3 sequence: CASSLTLTGEKLFF. CDR3 nucleotides: TGCGCCAGCAGTCTAACCCTAACAGGGGAAAAACTGTTTTTT. The complete variable domain, with remaining parts taken from reference TRBV5-1 and TRBJ1-4, reads KAGVTQTPRYLIKTRGQQVTLSCSPISGHRSVSWYQQTPGQGLQFLFEYFSETQRNKGNFPGRFSGRQFSNSRSEMNVSTLELGDSALYLCASSLTLTGEKLFFGSGTQLSVL.

The gene calls are TRBV2 and TRBJ2-1; TRBD2 matches 8 bases. Germline CDR1 is SNHLY and CDR2 is FYNNEI. The CDR3 is 13 residues long. V shed 8 bases, J shed 15 bases, and the junction held 15 bases outside the gene matches. The CDR3 region is CASLSGTRTLWFF. CDR3 nucleotide sequence: TGTGCCAGCCTCTCCGGGACTAGGACCCTTTGGTTCTTC.

This chain connects TRBV30 to TRBJ1-5; D may be TRBD1 (6 bases). V lost 3 bases and J 4 bases, leaving 10 bases between the germline ends. Germline CDR1 reads GTSNPN; CDR2 reads SVGIG (reference sequence). The CDR3 has 13 residues. CDR3 residues: CAWSPTGNQPQHF. As DNA, the CDR3 is TGTGCCTGGAGCCCAACAGGGAATCAGCCCCAGCATTTT.

The chain carries TRBV5-8 and TRBJ1-2; 7 positions agree with TRBD1. This CDR3 spans 16 amino acids. J gave up 3 bases and V 1 base, and 9 bases lay outside the gene matches. Germline values: CDR1 SGHTS, CDR2 YDEGEE. In DNA form, the CDR3 reads TGTGCCAGCAGCTTGATCTGGCAGGGGGATGACTATGGCTACACCTTC. Translation gives CASSLIWQGDDYGYTF.

CDR3 sequence (DNA): TGTGCCAGCAGCCAAAGAATGTTGGGACAGGGGGCCCGCGGCTATGGCTACACCTTC. It codes for CASSQRMLGQGARGYGYTF. The V and J genes are TRBV3-1 (or the pseudogene TRBV3-2) and TRBJ1-2, with 12 bases identical to TRBD1. The CDR3 spans 19 residues. Germline loops: CDR1 LGHDT, CDR2 YNNKEL (reference sequence). Trimming at V came to 2 bases and at J to 4 bases, leaving 14 bases not matched to a gene.

The chain combines TRBV18 with TRBJ2-7; 7 bases agree with TRBD1. This CDR3 is 13 amino acids long. Germline V gene lookup returns CDR1 KGHSH and CDR2 LQKENI. The V and J ends lost 2 bases and 7 bases, in that order; junction bases with no gene match: 5. CDR3 nucleotide sequence: TGTGCCAGCTCACCAGGGGACAGTCGGGAGCAGTACTTC. This codes for CASSPGDSREQYF.

The chain is built from TRBV19 and TRBJ1-2; 7 bases align to TRBD1. The CDR3 consists of 14 residues. CDR1 is LNHDA, CDR2 SQIVND, per germline (reference sequence). V was pared by 7 bases and J by 4 bases, with 9 bases of the junction left unmatched. The CDR3 protein is CASTLNRGSYGYTF. The CDR3 DNA is TGTGCCAGTACTCTTAACAGGGGAAGCTATGGCTACACCTTC.

The rearrangement uses TRBV28 and TRBJ2-7; maybe TRBD2 (6 bases). Germline V CDR1 and CDR2: MDHEN, SYDVKM. V shed 8 bases and J shed 2 bases, with 19 bases lying between them. This CDR3 region has 15 residues. CDR3 in amino acids: CASLNHGGRAYEQYF. CDR3 sequence (DNA): TGTGCCAGCCTGAATCACGGGGGACGGGCCTACGAGCAGTACTTC.

A word on this clone: This sample also contains other DNA sequences that code for the same CDR3. Here the CDR3 reads CASSSDGMNTEAFF. CDR3 DNA: TGCGCCAGCAGCTCCGACGGGATGAACACTGAAGCTTTCTTT. This chain links TRBV5-1 with TRBJ1-1; no reliable D call. The CDR3 consists of 14 residues. V gave up 3 bases and J gave up 0 bases, with 9 bases separating them. CDR1 and CDR2 (germline): SGHRS, YFSETQ.

The chain is built from TRBV28 and TRBJ1-2; TRBD1 is a possible D gene (5 bases). The CDR3 runs 13 residues. Germline V CDR1 and CDR2: MDHEN, SYDVKM. V was pared by 10 bases and J by 4 bases, with 16 bases between. The CDR3 region is CATQGRGGYGYTF. In nucleotides, the CDR3 is TGTGCCACCCAAGGGAGGGGTGGCTATGGCTACACCTTC.

This clone occurred once. V and J are TRBV15 and TRBJ2-5; 7 positions match TRBD1. V gave up 0 bases and J gave up 6 bases; unmatched junction bases: 7. This CDR3 region has 15 residues. Germline V gene sequence: CDR1 LNHNV, CDR2 YYDKDF (reference sequence). The CDR3 DNA is TGTGCCACCAGCAGAGAGGCAGGGGGTGGGAAGACCCAGTACTTC. It specifies CATSREAGGGKTQYF.

The gene calls are TRBV28 and TRBJ2-7; 9 nucleotides agree with TRBD2. This CDR3 has 18 residues. Looked up from germline, CDR1 is MDHEN and CDR2 is SYDVKM. The junction had 16 bases not matched to a gene; V was cut back by 6 bases and J by 1 base. The CDR3 protein is CASSHVGIAGENSYEQYF. CDR3 DNA sequence: TGTGCCAGCAGCCACGTGGGCATAGCGGGAGAAAATTCCTACGAGCAGTACTTC.

About this clone itself: Distinct nucleotide sequences in the sample also encode this CDR3. This chain joins TRBV5-1 and TRBJ1-2, with D unclear. This CDR3 has 14 amino acids. V lost 1 base, J lost 2 bases, and 9 bases lay in between. The germline CDR1 and CDR2 sequences are SGHRS and YFSETQ. DNA for the CDR3: TGCGCCAGCAGCTTGTCAACGGGGAACTATGGCTACACCTTC. Translated, it gives CASSLSTGNYGYTF.